A selection of T cell receptor beta chains follows, all from one sample in a study of immune evolution from preneoplasia to lung adenocarcinoma. Only in-frame clones appear in the TCRdb table, and some are missing; sequencing was by immunoSEQ multiplex PCR. Found here are 20,000 or so clones, less than 80% of them singletons; the top ten hold roughly 5.5%. The specimen was FFPE invasive lung adenocarcinoma tissue. The origin of the receptors is a person in their sixties with lung adenocarcinoma. Each CDR3 is given with its conserved first and last residue. Each record gives: CDR3 protein, CDR3 DNA, clone size, J gene, D gene, V gene. D genes are given only for firm matches. Clone size is stated in some rows and not others, as once, few, many or a class when expanded.

CDR3 protein: CASSLPTSGRTSYEQYF
CDR3 DNA: TGTGCCAGCAGTTTACCCACTAGCGGGAGAACCTCCTACGAGCAGTACTTC
clone size: -
J gene: TRBJ2-7
D gene: TRBD2
V gene: TRBV27

CDR3 protein: CASSQDPSLSSGNTIYF
CDR3 DNA: TGCGCCAGCAGCCAAGATCCAAGCCTCAGCTCTGGAAACACCATATATTTT
clone size: -
J gene: TRBJ1-3
D gene: -
V gene: TRBV4-1

CDR3 protein: CASSPQTTSGRARETQYF
CDR3 DNA: TGTGCCAGCAGCCCCCAGACGACTAGCGGGAGGGCCCGGGAGACCCAGTACTTC
clone size: -
J gene: TRBJ2-5
D gene: TRBD2
V gene: TRBV4-2

CDR3 protein: CASSSHTGELFF
CDR3 DNA: TGTGCCAGCAGCAGTCACACCGGGGAGCTGTTTTTT
clone size: -
J gene: TRBJ2-2
D gene: -
V gene: TRBV28

CDR3 protein: CASSLRANTEAFF
CDR3 DNA: TGTGCCAGCAGCTTACGGGCGAACACTGAAGCTTTCTTT
clone size: once
J gene: TRBJ1-1
D gene: -
V gene: TRBV7-3

CDR3 protein: CASSEGAGINQPQHF
CDR3 DNA: TGCGCCAGCAGCGAAGGGGCAGGGATCAATCAGCCCCAGCATTTT
clone size: -
J gene: TRBJ1-5
D gene: -
V gene: TRBV5-1

CDR3 protein: CASSLSPGRQIGNTIYF
CDR3 DNA: TGCGCCAGCAGCTTGTCCCCCGGGAGGCAGATCGGAAACACCATATATTTT
clone size: few
J gene: TRBJ1-3
D gene: -
V gene: TRBV5-1

CDR3 protein: CASSLAGVSNTEAFF
CDR3 DNA: TGCGCCAGCAGCTTGGCAGGGGTTTCGAACACTGAAGCTTTCTTT
clone size: -
J gene: TRBJ1-1
D gene: -
V gene: TRBV5-1

CDR3 protein: CASSLRGQLNQPQHF
CDR3 DNA: TGTGCCAGCAGCTTAAGGGGGCAGCTCAATCAGCCCCAGCATTTT
clone size: -
J gene: TRBJ1-5
D gene: TRBD1
V gene: TRBV7-8

CDR3 protein: CASGSSGADTQYF
CDR3 DNA: TGTGCTAGTGGTTCCTCGGGGGCAGATACGCAGTATTTT
clone size: few
J gene: TRBJ2-3
D gene: -
V gene: TRBV12-5

CDR3 protein: CAWSKDLGVNEKLFF
CDR3 DNA: TGTGCCTGGAGTAAGGATTTAGGGGTTAATGAAAAACTGTTTTTT
clone size: -
J gene: TRBJ1-4
D gene: -
V gene: TRBV30

CDR3 protein: CASSLGQLNTGELFF
CDR3 DNA: TGTGCCAGCAGCTTGGGACAGCTGAACACCGGGGAGCTGTTTTTT
clone size: -
J gene: TRBJ2-2
D gene: -
V gene: TRBV5-5

CDR3 protein: CASSLFGTGAMNQPQHF
CDR3 DNA: TGTGCCAGCAGCCTATTCGGGACAGGGGCGATGAATCAGCCCCAGCATTTT
clone size: -
J gene: TRBJ1-5
D gene: TRBD1
V gene: TRBV7-6

CDR3 protein: CASRGAYTEAFF
CDR3 DNA: TGTGCCAGCAGGGGGGCGTACACTGAAGCTTTCTTT
clone size: few
J gene: TRBJ1-1
D gene: -
V gene: TRBV27

CDR3 protein: CASSYSLAGAYEQYF
CDR3 DNA: TGTGCCAGCAGCTATTCCTTAGCGGGAGCCTACGAGCAGTACTTC
clone size: -
J gene: TRBJ2-7
D gene: TRBD2
V gene: TRBV7-2

CDR3 protein: CASRGTGTGELFF
CDR3 DNA: TGTGCCAGCAGGGGGACGGGCACCGGGGAGCTGTTTTTT
clone size: few
J gene: TRBJ2-2
D gene: -
V gene: TRBV6-1

CDR3 protein: CASRYSSSNQPQHF
CDR3 DNA: TGTGCCAGCAGGTATAGTTCGAGCAATCAGCCCCAGCATTTT
clone size: -
J gene: TRBJ1-5
D gene: -
V gene: TRBV27

CDR3 protein: CSVRDRNNEKLFF
CDR3 DNA: TGCAGCGTTAGGGACCGCAATAATGAAAAACTGTTTTTT
clone size: medium-sized
J gene: TRBJ1-4
D gene: -
V gene: TRBV29-1

CDR3 protein: CASSPPDTTGRYTF
CDR3 DNA: TGTGCCAGCTCCCCCCCTGACACGACCGGGCGCTACACCTTC
clone size: -
J gene: TRBJ1-2
D gene: -
V gene: TRBV18

CDR3 protein: CASSFRQNTEAFF
CDR3 DNA: TGTGCCAGCAGCTTCCGACAGAACACTGAAGCTTTCTTT
clone size: -
J gene: TRBJ1-1
D gene: -
V gene: TRBV7-2

CDR3 protein: CASSAGQRMGYTF
CDR3 DNA: TGTGCCAGCAGCGCCGGACAGCGGATGGGCTACACCTTC
clone size: -
J gene: TRBJ1-2
D gene: -
V gene: TRBV9

CDR3 protein: CASRHRDSYEQYF
CDR3 DNA: TGTGCCAGCAGACACCGGGACAGTTACGAGCAGTACTTC
clone size: few
J gene: TRBJ2-7
D gene: TRBD1
V gene: TRBV6-6

CDR3 protein: CASGPADRAYEQYF
CDR3 DNA: TGTGCCAGCGGCCCGGCGGACAGGGCCTACGAGCAGTACTTC
clone size: -
J gene: TRBJ2-7
D gene: TRBD1
V gene: TRBV7-2

CDR3 protein: CASSLSRNTGELFF
CDR3 DNA: TGTGCCAGCAGCCTCTCCCGGAACACCGGGGAGCTGTTTTTT
clone size: -
J gene: TRBJ2-2
D gene: -
V gene: TRBV5-6

CDR3 protein: CASSRGPQETQYF
CDR3 DNA: TGTGCCAGCTCTCGCGGACCTCAAGAGACCCAGTACTTC
clone size: -
J gene: TRBJ2-5
D gene: -
V gene: TRBV18

CDR3 protein: CASSLGGMGRYGYTF
CDR3 DNA: TGTGCCAGCAGTTTAGGGGGAATGGGAAGATATGGCTACACCTTC
clone size: once
J gene: TRBJ1-2
D gene: -
V gene: TRBV28

CDR3 protein: CASSGDSPQNTEAFF
CDR3 DNA: TGTGCCAGCAGCGGCGACAGTCCGCAGAACACTGAAGCTTTCTTT
clone size: -
J gene: TRBJ1-1
D gene: -
V gene: TRBV11-3

CDR3 protein: CSVLMRGQSYEQYF
CDR3 DNA: TGCAGCGTTCTTATGAGGGGGCAGTCCTACGAGCAGTACTTC
clone size: -
J gene: TRBJ2-7
D gene: TRBD1
V gene: TRBV29-1

CDR3 protein: CASRVENTGELFF
CDR3 DNA: TGTGCCAGCAGAGTAGAGAACACCGGGGAGCTGTTTTTT
clone size: -
J gene: TRBJ2-2
D gene: -
V gene: TRBV11-2

CDR3 protein: CASGLHGAGGPQHF
CDR3 DNA: TGTGCTAGTGGTTTGCACGGGGCCGGGGGACCCCAGCATTTT
clone size: -
J gene: TRBJ1-5
D gene: -
V gene: TRBV12-5

CDR3 protein: CASSPDSFNQPQHF
CDR3 DNA: TGTGCCAGCAGCCCCGACAGCTTCAATCAGCCCCAGCATTTT
clone size: medium-sized
J gene: TRBJ1-5
D gene: -
V gene: TRBV6-5

CDR3 protein: CASSLVAVSPLHF
CDR3 DNA: TGTGCCAGCAGCTTAGTGGCAGTTTCACCCCTCCACTTT
clone size: -
J gene: TRBJ1-6
D gene: -
V gene: TRBV7-2

CDR3 protein: CASSSLNTIYF
CDR3 DNA: TGTGCCAGCAGTTCCCTTAACACCATATATTTT
clone size: -
J gene: TRBJ1-3
D gene: -
V gene: TRBV28